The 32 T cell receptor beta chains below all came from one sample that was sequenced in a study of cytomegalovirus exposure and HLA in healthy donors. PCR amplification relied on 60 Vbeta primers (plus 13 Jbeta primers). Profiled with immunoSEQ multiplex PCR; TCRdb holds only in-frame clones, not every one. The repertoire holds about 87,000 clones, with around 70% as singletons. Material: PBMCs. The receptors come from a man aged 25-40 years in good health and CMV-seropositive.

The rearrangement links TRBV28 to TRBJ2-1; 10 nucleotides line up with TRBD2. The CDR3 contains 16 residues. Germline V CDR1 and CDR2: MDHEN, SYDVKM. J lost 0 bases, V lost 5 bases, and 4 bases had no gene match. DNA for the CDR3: TGTGCCAGCAGTGGAGCGGGAGGGCTCTCCTACAATGAGCAGTTCTTC. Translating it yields CASSGAGGLSYNEQFF.

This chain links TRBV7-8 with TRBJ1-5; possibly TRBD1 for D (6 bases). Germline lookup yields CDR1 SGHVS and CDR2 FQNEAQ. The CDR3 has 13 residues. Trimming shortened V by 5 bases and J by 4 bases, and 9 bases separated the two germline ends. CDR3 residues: CASSPTGNQPQHF. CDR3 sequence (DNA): TGTGCCAGCAGCCCCACAGGGAATCAGCCCCAGCATTTT.

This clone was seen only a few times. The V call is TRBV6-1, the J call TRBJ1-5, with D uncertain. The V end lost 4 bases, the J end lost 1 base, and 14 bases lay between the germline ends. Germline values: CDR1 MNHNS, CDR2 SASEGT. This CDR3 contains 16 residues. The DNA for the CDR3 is TGTGCCAGCAGTGTTAGAAGCCACCCGAGCAATCAGCCCCAGCATTTT. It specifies CASSVRSHPSNQPQHF.

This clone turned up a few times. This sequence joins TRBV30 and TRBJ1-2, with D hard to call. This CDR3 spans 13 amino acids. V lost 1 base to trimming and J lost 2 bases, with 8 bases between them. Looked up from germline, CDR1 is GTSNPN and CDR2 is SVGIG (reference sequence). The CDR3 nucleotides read TGTGCCTGGAGTGACAGTCTAAACTATGGCTACACCTTC. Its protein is CAWSDSLNYGYTF.

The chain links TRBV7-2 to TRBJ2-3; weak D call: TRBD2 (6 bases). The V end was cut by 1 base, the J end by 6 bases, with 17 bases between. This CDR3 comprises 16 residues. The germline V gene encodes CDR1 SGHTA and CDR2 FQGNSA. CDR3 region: CASSLGSGTVGDTQYF. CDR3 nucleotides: TGTGCCAGCAGCTTAGGTTCGGGGACTGTCGGCGATACGCAGTATTTT. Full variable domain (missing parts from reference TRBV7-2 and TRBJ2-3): GAGVSQSPSNKVTEKGKDVELRCDPISGHTALYWYRQSLGQGLEFLIYFQGNSAPDKSGLPSDRFSAERTGGSVSTLTIQRTQQEDSAVYLCASSLGSGTVGDTQYFGPGTRLTVL.

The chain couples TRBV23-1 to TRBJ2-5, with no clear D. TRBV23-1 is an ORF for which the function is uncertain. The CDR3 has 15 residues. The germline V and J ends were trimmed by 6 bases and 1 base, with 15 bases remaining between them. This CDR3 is CASRLFRFPQETQYF. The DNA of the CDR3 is TGCGCCAGCAGATTATTCAGGTTCCCCCAAGAGACCCAGTACTTC.

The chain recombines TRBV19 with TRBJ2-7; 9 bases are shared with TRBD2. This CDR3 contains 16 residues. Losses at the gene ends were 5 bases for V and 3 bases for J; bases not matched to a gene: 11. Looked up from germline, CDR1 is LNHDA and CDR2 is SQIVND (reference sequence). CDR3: CASSGTTGLAFYEQYF. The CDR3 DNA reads TGTGCCAGTAGTGGTACGACGGGACTAGCTTTCTACGAGCAGTACTTC.

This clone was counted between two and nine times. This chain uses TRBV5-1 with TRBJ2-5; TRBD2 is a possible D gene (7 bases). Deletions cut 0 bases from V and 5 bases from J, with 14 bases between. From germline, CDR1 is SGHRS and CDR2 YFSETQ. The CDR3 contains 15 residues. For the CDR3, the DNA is TGCGCCAGCAGCTTGGGGGGGGGCGTCGATGAGACCCAGTACTTC. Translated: CASSLGGGVDETQYF.

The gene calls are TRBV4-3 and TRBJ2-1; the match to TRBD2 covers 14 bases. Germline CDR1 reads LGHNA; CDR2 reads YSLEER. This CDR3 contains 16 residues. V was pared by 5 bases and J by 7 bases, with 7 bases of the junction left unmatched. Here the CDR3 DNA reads TGCGCCAGCAGCTGGGGACTAGCGGGAGTGGAAAATGAGCAGTTCTTC. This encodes CASSWGLAGVENEQFF.

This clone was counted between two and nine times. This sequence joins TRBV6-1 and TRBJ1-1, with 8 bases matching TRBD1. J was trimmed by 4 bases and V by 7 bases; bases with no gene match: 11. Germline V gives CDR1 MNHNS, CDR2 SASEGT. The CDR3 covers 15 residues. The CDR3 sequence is CASTWRQGQVTEAFF. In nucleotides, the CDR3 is TGTGCCAGCACTTGGAGACAGGGGCAGGTCACTGAAGCTTTCTTT.

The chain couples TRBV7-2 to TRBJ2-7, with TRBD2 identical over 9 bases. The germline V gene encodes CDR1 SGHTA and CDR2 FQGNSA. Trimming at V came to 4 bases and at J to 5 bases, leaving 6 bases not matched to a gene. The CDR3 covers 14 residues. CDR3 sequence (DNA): TGTGCCAGCAGCTATAGCGGGAGATCGGACGAGCAGTACTTC. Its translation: CASSYSGRSDEQYF.

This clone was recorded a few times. The chain's CDR3 is CASSATPGQGGETQYF. The CDR3 bases are TGTGCCAGCAGCGCCACCCCAGGACAGGGCGGAGAGACCCAGTACTTC. The gene calls are TRBV5-4 and TRBJ2-5, with 8 nucleotides matching TRBD1. The CDR3 is made up of 16 amino acids. V was pared by 4 bases and J by 4 bases, with 12 bases of the junction left unmatched. Germline V CDR1 and CDR2: SGHNT, YYREEE (reference sequence).

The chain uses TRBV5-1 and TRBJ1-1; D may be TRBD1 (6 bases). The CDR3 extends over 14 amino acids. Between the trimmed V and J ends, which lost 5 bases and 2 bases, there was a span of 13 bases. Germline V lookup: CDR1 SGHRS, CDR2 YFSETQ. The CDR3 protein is CASREGGLNTEAFF. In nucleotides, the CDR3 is TGCGCCAGCAGGGAGGGGGGGCTAAACACTGAAGCTTTCTTT.

For the CDR3, the DNA is TGTGCCAGCAGTTTAGACAGCGATGGACCCCAGCATTTT. This sequence encodes CASSLDSDGPQHF. This chain links TRBV27 with TRBJ1-5; possible D gene TRBD1, 5 bases. The CDR3 runs to 13 residues. The V gene's germline CDR1 is MNHEY and CDR2 SMNVEV (reference sequence). Trimming removed 2 bases at V and 10 bases at J, with 12 bases between.

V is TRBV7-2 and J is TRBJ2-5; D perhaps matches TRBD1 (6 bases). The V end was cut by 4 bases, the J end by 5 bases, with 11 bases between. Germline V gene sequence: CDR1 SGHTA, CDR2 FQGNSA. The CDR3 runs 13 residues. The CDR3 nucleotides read TGTGCCAGCAGCTCACAGGGAATGGAGACCCAGTACTTC. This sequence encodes CASSSQGMETQYF.

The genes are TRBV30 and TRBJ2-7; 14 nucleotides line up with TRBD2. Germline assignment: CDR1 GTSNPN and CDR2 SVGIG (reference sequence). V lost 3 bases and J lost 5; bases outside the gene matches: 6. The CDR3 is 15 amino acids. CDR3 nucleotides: TGTGCCTGGAGGCAGGGACTAGCGGGAGTCCACGAGCAGTACTTC. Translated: CAWRQGLAGVHEQYF.

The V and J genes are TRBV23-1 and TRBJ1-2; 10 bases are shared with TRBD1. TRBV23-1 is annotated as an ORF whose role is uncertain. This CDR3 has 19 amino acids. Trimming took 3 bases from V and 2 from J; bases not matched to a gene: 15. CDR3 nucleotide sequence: TGCGCCAGCAGTCACCGTTGGGACAGGGGACCGATTGAAAACTATGGCTACACCTTC. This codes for CASSHRWDRGPIENYGYTF.

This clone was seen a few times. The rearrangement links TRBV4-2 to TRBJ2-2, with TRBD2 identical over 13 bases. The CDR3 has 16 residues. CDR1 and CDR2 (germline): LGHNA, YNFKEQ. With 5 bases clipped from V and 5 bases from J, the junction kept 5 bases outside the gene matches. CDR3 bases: TGTGCCAGCAGCTCGGGACTAGCGGGAAATACCGGGGAGCTGTTTTTT. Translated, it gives CASSSGLAGNTGELFF.

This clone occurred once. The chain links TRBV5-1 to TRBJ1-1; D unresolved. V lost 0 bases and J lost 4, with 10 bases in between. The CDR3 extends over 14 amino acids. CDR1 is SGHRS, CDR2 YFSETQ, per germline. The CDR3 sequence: CASSLVGESTEAFF. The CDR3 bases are TGCGCCAGCAGCTTGGTCGGGGAGTCCACTGAAGCTTTCTTT.

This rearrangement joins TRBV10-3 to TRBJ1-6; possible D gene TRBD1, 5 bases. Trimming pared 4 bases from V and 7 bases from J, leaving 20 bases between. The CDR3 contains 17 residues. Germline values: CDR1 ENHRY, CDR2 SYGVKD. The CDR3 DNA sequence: TGTGCCATCAGTGCAGACGGGGGACCGCTTTGGAATTCACCCCTCCACTTT. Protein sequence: CAISADGGPLWNSPLHF.

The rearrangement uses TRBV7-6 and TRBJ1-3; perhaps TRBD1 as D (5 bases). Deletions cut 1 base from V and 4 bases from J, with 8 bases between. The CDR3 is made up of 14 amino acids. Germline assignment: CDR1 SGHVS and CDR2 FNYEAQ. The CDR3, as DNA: TGTGCCAGCAGCTTAGGGCAGGGAGGAAACACCATATATTTT. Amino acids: CASSLGQGGNTIYF.

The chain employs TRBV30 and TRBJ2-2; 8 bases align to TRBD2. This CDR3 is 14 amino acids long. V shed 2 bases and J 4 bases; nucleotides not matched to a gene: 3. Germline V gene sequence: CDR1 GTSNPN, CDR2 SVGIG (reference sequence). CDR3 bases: TGTGCCTGGAGTTGGCGGGAGGCCACCGGGGAGCTGTTTTTT. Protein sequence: CAWSWREATGELFF.

The chain's CDR3 is CASSSPGLAGGEQFF. CDR3 nucleotide sequence: TGTGCCAGCAGCTCCCCGGGACTAGCGGGGGGCGAGCAGTTCTTC. This sequence joins TRBV7-6 and TRBJ2-1, with 15 bases matching TRBD2. Trimming at V came to 4 bases and at J to 10 bases, leaving 5 bases not matched to a gene. CDR1 is SGHVS and CDR2 is FNYEAQ in the germline V gene. The CDR3 spans 15 residues.

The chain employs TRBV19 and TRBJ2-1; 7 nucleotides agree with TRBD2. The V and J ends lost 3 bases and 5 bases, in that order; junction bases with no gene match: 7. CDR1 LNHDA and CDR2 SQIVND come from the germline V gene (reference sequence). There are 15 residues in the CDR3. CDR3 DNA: TGTGCCAGTAGTATCGGACTAGATCTCGACAATGAGCAGTTCTTC. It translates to CASSIGLDLDNEQFF.

The CDR3 is CASSLGRGAYEQYF. The CDR3 DNA sequence: TGTGCCAGCAGCTTAGGTAGGGGCGCCTACGAGCAGTACTTC. The chain couples TRBV11-2 to TRBJ2-7; TRBD1 might be the D (5 bases). The CDR3 spans 14 residues. V was pared by 1 base and J by 2 bases, with 9 bases between. Germline V gives CDR1 SGHAT, CDR2 FQNNGV.

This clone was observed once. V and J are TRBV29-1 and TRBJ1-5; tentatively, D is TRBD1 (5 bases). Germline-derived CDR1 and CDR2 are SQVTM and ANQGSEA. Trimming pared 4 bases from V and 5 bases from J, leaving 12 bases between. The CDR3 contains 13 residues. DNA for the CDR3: TGCAGCGTTGTGGAGGGGCTCGATCAGCCCCAGCATTTT. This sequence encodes CSVVEGLDQPQHF.

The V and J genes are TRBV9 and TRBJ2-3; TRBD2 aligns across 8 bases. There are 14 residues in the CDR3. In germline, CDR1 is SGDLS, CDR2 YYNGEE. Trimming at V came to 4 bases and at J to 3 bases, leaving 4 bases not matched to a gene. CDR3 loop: CASSFRGGTDTQYF. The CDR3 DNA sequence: TGTGCCAGCAGCTTCCGGGGGGGGACAGATACGCAGTATTTT. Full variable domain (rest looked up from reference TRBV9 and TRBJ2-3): DSGVTQTPKHLITATGQRVTLRCSPRSGDLSVYWYQQSLDQGLQFLIQYYNGEERAKGNILERFSAQQFPDLHSELNLSSLELGDSALYFCASSFRGGTDTQYFGPGTRLTVL.

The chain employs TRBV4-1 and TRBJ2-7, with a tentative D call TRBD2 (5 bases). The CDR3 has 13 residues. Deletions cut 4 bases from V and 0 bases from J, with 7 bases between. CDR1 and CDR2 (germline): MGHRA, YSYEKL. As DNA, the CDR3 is TGCGCCAGCAGCCGCGGGCTCTCCTACGAGCAGTACTTC. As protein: CASSRGLSYEQYF.

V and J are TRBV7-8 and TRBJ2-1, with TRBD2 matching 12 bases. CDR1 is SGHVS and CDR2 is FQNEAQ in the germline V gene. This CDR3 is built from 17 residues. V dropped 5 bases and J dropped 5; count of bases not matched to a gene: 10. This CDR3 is CASSTPLAGGPNNEQFF. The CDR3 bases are TGTGCCAGCAGCACCCCACTAGCGGGGGGACCTAACAATGAGCAGTTCTTC.

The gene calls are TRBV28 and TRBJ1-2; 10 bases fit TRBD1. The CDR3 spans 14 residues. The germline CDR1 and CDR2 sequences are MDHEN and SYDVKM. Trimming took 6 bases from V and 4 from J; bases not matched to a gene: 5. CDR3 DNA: TGTGCCAGCAGGGGGACAGGGGTCCCCTATGGCTACACCTTC. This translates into CASRGTGVPYGYTF.

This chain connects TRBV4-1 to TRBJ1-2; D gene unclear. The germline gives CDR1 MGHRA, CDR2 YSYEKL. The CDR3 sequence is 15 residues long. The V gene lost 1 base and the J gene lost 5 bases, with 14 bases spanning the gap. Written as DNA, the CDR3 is TGCGCCAGCAGCCAAGCAACGGTCCCAAGATATGGCTACACCTTC. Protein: CASSQATVPRYGYTF.

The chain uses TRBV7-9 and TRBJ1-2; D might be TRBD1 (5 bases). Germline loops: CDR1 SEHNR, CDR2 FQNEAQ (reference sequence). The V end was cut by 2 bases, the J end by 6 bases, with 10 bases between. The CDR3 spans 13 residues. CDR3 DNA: TGTGCCAGCAGCTTACAGGGAACCCATGGCTACACCTTC. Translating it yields CASSLQGTHGYTF.